These 5 T cell receptor beta chains share one sample of origin, sequenced in a study of T cell responses to AZD1222 COVID-19 vaccine. Profiling relied on immunoSEQ multiplex PCR, and the TCRdb table lists in-frame clones only, not all of them. The table shows 45,000 to 55,000 clones, with just over 85% occurring only once. Sequencing used peripheral blood, obtained 28 days after the second AZD1222 dose. The receptors come from an adult who received the AZD1222 COVID-19 vaccine.

The chain has TRBV9 and TRBJ1-5; 12 bases are a match to TRBD1. The CDR3 consists of 15 residues. The V gene end was trimmed by 3 bases and the J gene end by 4 bases; junction bases not matched to a gene: 2. Germline CDR1 is SGDLS and CDR2 is YYNGEE. CDR3 DNA sequence: TGTGCCAGCAGCGGGGGACAGGGGGCGAATCAGCCCCAGCATTTT. This sequence encodes CASSGGQGANQPQHF.

The V and J genes are TRBV5-1 and TRBJ2-5; D uncertain. Germline V gene sequence: CDR1 SGHRS, CDR2 YFSETQ. V was shortened by 2 bases and J by 5 bases, with 13 bases between the two germline ends. The CDR3 is made up of 14 amino acids. CDR3 sequence: CASSLSQERETQYF. The CDR3, as DNA: TGCGCCAGCAGCTTATCTCAGGAACGGGAGACCCAGTACTTC.

This chain connects TRBV9 to TRBJ2-3; no clear D gene. With 2 bases removed from V and 1 base from J, the gap between germline ends came to 11 bases. Germline V gives CDR1 SGDLS, CDR2 YYNGEE. The CDR3 is 15 amino acids. The CDR3 nucleotides are TGTGCCAGCAGCGTTGAAGGGCGCGGCACAGATACGCAGTATTTT. Encoded protein: CASSVEGRGTDTQYF. Together with reference TRBV9 and TRBJ2-3, the CDR3 gives the full variable domain: DSGVTQTPKHLITATGQRVTLRCSPRSGDLSVYWYQQSLDQGLQFLIQYYNGEERAKGNILERFSAQQFPDLHSELNLSSLELGDSALYFCASSVEGRGTDTQYFGPGTRLTVL.

The chain has TRBV6-5 and TRBJ2-7; D is perhaps TRBD1 (6 bases). The CDR3 covers 15 residues. Deletions cut 0 bases from V and 2 bases from J, with 11 bases between. Germline values: CDR1 MNHEY, CDR2 SVGAGI. In DNA, the CDR3 is TGTGCCAGCAGTTACTCTTTCGCAGGGGCCTACGAGCAGTACTTC. Encoded protein: CASSYSFAGAYEQYF.

The chain links TRBV5-1 to TRBJ2-2, with D unresolved. Germline V gene sequence: CDR1 SGHRS, CDR2 YFSETQ. The ends were cut back, 0 bases at V and 0 bases at J, with 9 bases in the middle. The CDR3 runs 16 residues. In DNA form, the CDR3 reads TGCGCCAGCAGCTTGGCCCTGGACGCGAACACCGGGGAGCTGTTTTTT. It yields the protein CASSLALDANTGELFF.